The clone carrying this T cell receptor beta chain was observed a few times. Antigen: not known. TCRdb used MiXCR to reprocess the 5' RACE reads, holding one entry per CDR3 protein. The sample includes approximately 240,000 distinct CDR3 sequences, more than 12% seen only once; the top ten take around 9%. Deletions cut 3 bases from V and 5 bases from J, with 6 bases between. The CDR3 totals 12 residues. CDR1 is KGHDR and CDR2 is SFDVKD in the germline V gene. This entry belongs to a study of identical twins. Study-wide results and limits: A cross-sectional statistical analysis, not follow-up of the same donors, supported the conclusions. Invariant populations such as MAIT and iNKT cells could partly muddle zero-insertion analyses.

The clonotype originates from a woman aged 18 to 35 in good health. Specimen: memory (CD45RO+) T cells sorted from blood. This chain links TRBV24-1 with TRBJ1-2; D is unresolved. CDR3 loop: CATSDDTYGYTF. In nucleotides, the CDR3 is TGTGCCACCAGTGATGACACGTATGGCTACACCTTC.